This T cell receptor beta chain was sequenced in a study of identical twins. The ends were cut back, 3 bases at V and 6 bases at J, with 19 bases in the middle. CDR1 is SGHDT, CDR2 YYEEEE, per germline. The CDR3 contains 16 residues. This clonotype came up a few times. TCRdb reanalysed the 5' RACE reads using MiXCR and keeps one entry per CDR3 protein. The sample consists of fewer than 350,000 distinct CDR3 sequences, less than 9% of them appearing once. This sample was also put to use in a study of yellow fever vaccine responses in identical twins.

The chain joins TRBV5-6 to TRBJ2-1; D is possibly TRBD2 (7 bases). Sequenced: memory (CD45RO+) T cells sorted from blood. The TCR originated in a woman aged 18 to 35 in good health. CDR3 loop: CASSSNLQGGFNEQFF. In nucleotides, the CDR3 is TGTGCCAGCAGCTCAAACCTACAGGGAGGGTTCAATGAGCAGTTCTTC.